The rows below give T cell receptor beta chains drawn from one sample of a study of coeliac disease. The protocol was immunoSEQ multiplex PCR, while the TCRdb copy is restricted to in-frame clones and leaves out a portion. The table shows 1,300 to 1,500 clones, with over 80% occurring only once. The specimen was lymphocytes from the gut lamina propria. The receptors were gathered from a woman aged 18-30 years with active celiac disease. CDR3s include the opening cysteine and the closing phenylalanine or tryptophan. A D gene is named only where the DNA matches it firmly. Clone size is stated in some rows and not others, as once, few, many or a class when expanded.

clone_size d_call j_call v_call cdr3_nt cdr3_aa
- TRBD2 TRBJ2-1 TRBV19 TGTGCCAGTAGTGGAGGGACTAGACTTAATGAGCAGTTCTTC CASSGGTRLNEQFF
- - TRBJ1-6 TRBV7-9 TGTGCCAGCAGCTTAGATTCGGCAGGGAACGGTTCACCCCTCCACTTT CASSLDSAGNGSPLHF
- TRBD1 TRBJ1-2 TRBV7-8 TGTGCCAGCAGCGGCAGGGACAGGGGAAAGCATGGCTACACCTTC CASSGRDRGKHGYTF
- TRBD1 TRBJ2-7 TRBV5-3 TGTGCCAGAAGCTTACACGGGACAGGGAGCCACGAGCAGTACTTC CARSLHGTGSHEQYF
once - TRBJ1-1 TRBV7-2 TGTGCCAGCAGCGTTACAAGTGAAGCTTTCTTT CASSVTSEAFF
once - TRBJ1-5 TRBV27 TGTGCCAGCAGTCTTAACGTGAGGGGGCAGCCCCAGCATTTT CASSLNVRGQPQHF
- TRBD2 TRBJ2-7 TRBV27 TGTGCCAGCAGTGCGACTAGCGGGACCTACGAGCAGTACTTC CASSATSGTYEQYF
- TRBD2 TRBJ2-1 TRBV7-3 TGTGCCAGCAGCTCAGCGGGAGGGTCCTACAATGAGCAGTTCTTC CASSSAGGSYNEQFF
- - TRBJ2-3 TRBV29-1 TGCAGCGTTGGAAAAGCGAGATTAGATACGCAGTATTTT CSVGKARLDTQYF
- - TRBJ1-2 TRBV14 TGTGCCAGCAGCCAAAAGGGGGGCTACACCTTC CASSQKGGYTF
- - TRBJ2-5 TRBV7-9 TGTGCCAGCAGCCCAGGGCAGACCGAGACCCAGTACTTC CASSPGQTETQYF
- TRBD2 TRBJ2-1 TRBV7-3 TGTGCCAGCAGCTTAGCGGGAGGAGGAGACAATGAGCAGTTCTTC CASSLAGGGDNEQFF
- - TRBJ2-7 TRBV7-2 TGTGCCAGCAGCTTAGACTATTCCTACGAGCAGTACTTC CASSLDYSYEQYF
- - TRBJ1-4 TRBV19 TGTGCCAGTCGGGATGCAACTAATGAAAAACTGTTTTTT CASRDATNEKLFF
- TRBD2 TRBJ2-5 TRBV7-8 TGTGCCAGCAGCCTGGCTTGGGGCCTAGCGGGAGGGGTGGAGACCCAGTACTTC CASSLAWGLAGGVETQYF
- - TRBJ1-1 TRBV9 TGTGCCAGCAGCGTAACAGTGTCGAACACTGAAGCTTTCTTT CASSVTVSNTEAFF
- - TRBJ2-7 TRBV28 TGTGCCAGCAGCACCTTTAAGCCCGAGCAGTACTTC CASSTFKPEQYF
- - TRBJ1-3 TRBV4-1 TGCGCCAGCAGCCAAGAAGCGCAGGGTGCGGGGCGAAACACCATATATTTT CASSQEAQGAGRNTIYF
- TRBD2 TRBJ2-1 TRBV7-2 TGTGCCAGCAGCCCAACGGGAGGAGGGAGTGAGCAGTTCTTC CASSPTGGGSEQFF
- TRBD1 TRBJ1-4 TRBV6-4 TGTGCCAGCAGTGAGAGACAGGGGGATGAAAAACTGTTTTTT CASSERQGDEKLFF
- - TRBJ1-6 TRBV21-1 TGTGCCAGCAGCAAATATAAGACAGGACCCCTCCACTTT CASSKYKTGPLHF
- - TRBJ2-5 TRBV30 TGTGCCTGGAACCAAGGGGGGACCCAGTACTTC CAWNQGGTQYF
- - TRBJ1-4 TRBV5-4 TGTGCCAGCAGCGACCGAAAGGGAGACCATGAAAAACTGTTTTTT CASSDRKGDHEKLFF
- - TRBJ2-2 TRBV20-1 TGCAGTGCTAGCGGGAATGGGGAGCTGTTTTTT CSASGNGELFF
- - TRBJ2-7 TRBV19 TGTGCCAGTAGTCCCGGGGGCTCCTACGAGCAGTACTTC CASSPGGSYEQYF
- - TRBJ1-3 TRBV6-6 TGTGCCAGCAGTTCAGGGTCTGGAAACACCATATATTTT CASSSGSGNTIYF
- - TRBJ1-2 TRBV27 TGTGCCAGCAGTTCCAGGACAGCCGGCTACACCTTC CASSSRTAGYTF
- - TRBJ1-1 TRBV18 TGTGCCAGCTCACCGGAGGGGTCTGAAGCTTTCTTT CASSPEGSEAFF
once TRBD1 TRBJ2-1 TRBV28 TGTGCCAGCACTGTGATCACAGGGGGCACTGAGCAGTTCTTC CASTVITGGTEQFF
once TRBD1 TRBJ1-2 TRBV7-9 TGTGCCATTTACAGGGGGCCGGACTATGGCTACACCTTC CAIYRGPDYGYTF
- TRBD1 TRBJ1-1 TRBV5-5 TGTGCCAGCAGCTGGGGACAGATGAACACTGAAGCTTTCTTT CASSWGQMNTEAFF
- TRBD1 TRBJ1-4 TRBV27 TGTGCCAGCAGTTCATACGGCCGGGACAGGGAAAGTGAAAAACTGTTTTTT CASSSYGRDRESEKLFF
once - TRBJ1-4 TRBV7-5 TGTGTCAGAAGCTTAGGCGCAGGGGGAATTAAAAAACTGTTTTTT CVRSLGAGGIKKLFF
- - TRBJ2-7 TRBV4-2 TGTGCCAGCAGCCAAGATGCCCGGGGAAAATTGTACGAGCAGTACTTC CASSQDARGKLYEQYF
- TRBD2 TRBJ2-3 TRBV4-2 TGTGCCAGCAGCCAAGATGGTAGCGGGGGTGCTACGCAGTATTTT CASSQDGSGGATQYF
- TRBD1 TRBJ2-1 TRBV20-1 TGCAGTGCTTACCGACAGGGCGAGCAGTTCTTC CSAYRQGEQFF
- TRBD1 TRBJ2-2 TRBV5-8 TGTGCCAGCAGCCCCGGGACAGGGTTGACCGGGGAGCTGTTTTTT CASSPGTGLTGELFF
- - TRBJ1-1 TRBV25-1 TGTGCCAGCAGTGCCTACCGGGACACTGAAGCTTTCTTT CASSAYRDTEAFF
- - TRBJ1-5 TRBV7-8 TGTGCCAGCAGCTTACTTGCAGGGGCCAATCAGCCCCAGCATTTT CASSLLAGANQPQHF
- TRBD1 TRBJ2-7 TRBV2 TGTGCCAGCGGGACAGACCTCTACGAGCAGTACTTC CASGTDLYEQYF
- - TRBJ1-2 TRBV4-3 TGCGCCAGCAGCCAAGATCGGGGACAATCCCTTTACTATGGCTACACCTTC CASSQDRGQSLYYGYTF
- TRBD1 TRBJ1-3 TRBV6-4 TGTGCCAGCAGGGAGCTCGACAGGGAGGTAAACACCATATATTTT CASRELDREVNTIYF
- - TRBJ2-7 TRBV28 TGTGCCAGCAGTCGAGCCTACGAGCAGTACTTC CASSRAYEQYF
large - TRBJ1-1 TRBV6-5 TGTGCCAGCAGTTACTACATGGGACTCAACACTGAAGCTTTCTTT CASSYYMGLNTEAFF
- - TRBJ2-7 TRBV6-1 TGTGCCAGCAGTGATCAGGGGGGCTACGAGCAGTACTTC CASSDQGGYEQYF
- - TRBJ2-4 TRBV7-2 TGTGCCAGCAGCTTAGTGGGGACAAAAAACATTCAGTACTTC CASSLVGTKNIQYF
- - TRBJ2-7 TRBV27 TGTGCCAGCAGTTTATCCGCTCCAGCCTACGAGCAGTACTTC CASSLSAPAYEQYF
- TRBD1 TRBJ2-7 TRBV30 TGTGCCTGGAGTGTAGAGACAGGGGTCTACGAGCAGTACTTC CAWSVETGVYEQYF